The clone carrying this TCR beta chain appeared many times. A read error may explain this, as a much larger clone is one base away. To make TCR beta libraries, researchers used iRepertoire HTBI primers and Arm-PCR of CDR3 regions. TCRdb processed the multiplex PCR reads anew with MiXCR; each CDR3 protein has one entry. The sample shows approximately 690,000 distinct CDR3 sequences, 30% of them seen only once. Specified time point: persistent/refractory GD, antithyroid drugs over 5 years with positive TRAb. Construction of the TCR library relied on RNA isolated from PBMCs. This record belongs to a study of regulatory T cells in long-lasting Graves disease. The receptor's source is a female donor with Graves disease. This specimen was peripheral blood mononuclear cells (PBMCs), taken when the disease was refractory, from a patient treated with antithyroid drugs.

This CDR3 reads CASSERDGTEAFF. In DNA form, the CDR3 reads TGTGCCAGCAGTGAACGGGACGGGACTGAAGCTTTCTTT. The rearrangement links TRBV6-1 to TRBJ1-1; D perhaps matches TRBD1 (5 bases). Trimming pared 2 bases from V and 5 bases from J, leaving 9 bases between. This CDR3 region has 13 residues. Germline CDR1 MNHNS, CDR2 SASEGT.